This T cell receptor (beta chain) came from a study of CD8+ T cells in alopecia areata. General study results and limits: While patients received tofacitinib, many expanded lesional clones remained present in scalp and blood.

Documented treatment: oral pan-JAK inhibitor, 5-10 mg twice daily. Individuals with alopecia areata gave both lesional scalp punch biopsies and peripheral blood for collection. As the sequencing template, cDNA was produced by extracting RNA and reverse transcribing it. The data were produced by immunoSEQ multiplex PCR, yet TCRdb's version contains in-frame clones alone and is incomplete. The sample has some 200,000 clones, about 60% seen once. Germline lookup yields CDR1 MNHEY and CDR2 SVGAGI. V gave up 1 base and J gave up 2 bases, with 14 bases separating them. The CDR3 extends over 16 amino acids. On this clone itself: The antigen remains undetermined.

The chain links TRBV6-5 to TRBJ1-2, with D perhaps matching TRBD1 (6 bases). The TCR comes from a human donor with alopecia areata. This material consisted of CD8+ T cells sorted from blood, taken at week 24, from a patient treated with tofacitinib. CDR3 sequence: CASSYFTAGANYGYTF. The DNA for the CDR3 is TGTGCCAGCAGTTACTTTACGGCAGGGGCCAACTATGGCTACACCTTC.